Listed here is a single T cell receptor beta chain. The data were obtained in a study of blood T cell repertoires in COVID-19. Overall study context: Italy, Spain and the United States were the sources of the convalescent and acute COVID-19 samples.

Sequenced by immunoSEQ multiplex PCR; TCRdb stores in-frame clones only, minus some. The table has some 98,000 clones, 84% seen once. There are 13 residues in the CDR3. V lost 8 bases and J lost 2, with 12 bases in between. Looked up from germline, CDR1 is LNHDA and CDR2 is SQIVND (reference sequence). The TCR comes from a man aged 55 to 70 with acute or convalescent COVID-19. The chain uses TRBV19 and TRBJ1-1; maybe TRBD1 (5 bases). The specimen was peripheral blood. The CDR3 sequence: CASLLQDNTEAFF. The CDR3, as DNA: TGTGCCAGTCTGTTACAGGACAACACTGAAGCTTTCTTT.